This TCR beta chain derives from a study of CD8 T cells in ankylosing spondylitis (dated by TCRdb to the late 2010s). About the full investigation: The study set out to find disease-linked TCR variants by profiling T cell receptor beta repertoires in ankylosing spondylitis patients and healthy donors. Peripheral blood was sampled, and synovial fluid was also collected from ankylosing spondylitis patients. In total, the full study cohort was made up of over a hundred healthy donors and approximately 24 ankylosing spondylitis patients.

In its sample, this clonotype was seen many times. Its antigen target is currently unknown. No clone much larger than this one lies a single base away; base qualities are absent. Data came from an Illumina HiSeq 2500. Quantitative 5'-RACE with molecular barcodes was used to prepare TCR beta libraries. As for how the authors treated the data: A new computational method based on a probabilistic model of VDJ rearrangement was used to identify disease-linked TCR variants. In-frame beta chains were kept once TCRdb had trimmed the public reads at Q25 with fastp and called clones with MiXCR. For every CDR3 protein sequence, its rows merge into one entry that carries the most common genes and DNA. These V and J calls are TCRdb output, not the study's own analysis. Across this sample there are hundreds of thousands of distinct CDR3 sequences, with approximately 10% seen only once. About 0.5% of the sample lies in the top ten.

V was cut back by 1 base and J by 0 bases, leaving a gap of 11 bases between them. Inclusive of the bounding cysteine and phenylalanine, the CDR3 is 16 residues long. Only CDR3 DNA is held: 48 bases, read in frame from base 1. CDR1 and CDR2, per the germline V gene, are SGDLS and YYNGEE. Beyond this particular receptor, the publication reports: Blood from ankylosing spondylitis patients appeared to be characterized by a TCR beta motif made up of seven or eight highly homologous amino acid variants. According to the report, matched synovial fluid samples from ankylosing spondylitis patients were significantly enriched for the disease-linked clones. Some of the motif variants had been reported before in the synovial fluid and blood of reactive arthritis patients, a finding that suggests common disease-initiation mechanisms. The disease-linked clones had a CD8+ phenotype and were found at relatively low frequencies in peripheral blood.

This chain is built from TRBV9 and TRBJ1-3, with the D gene not confidently named. What was sequenced was blood, either unsorted or a sorted T cell fraction (not recorded which). This clonotype originated in a male donor with ankylosing spondylitis. CDR3 protein: CASSVMPHRSGNTIYF. The DNA reads TGTGCCAGCAGCGTAATGCCCCACCGCTCTGGAAACACCATATATTTT.